What follows describes a single TCR beta chain. J gave up 2 bases and V 2 bases, and 3 bases lay outside the gene matches. CDR1 and CDR2 from the germline V gene are MDHEN and SYDVKM. This CDR3 contains 14 residues. Data came from immunoSEQ multiplex PCR; TCRdb stores just in-frame clones and leaves some out. The repertoire includes fewer than 65,000 clones, around 93% of them detected once, and approximately 3% sits in the top ten. The data originate from a study of blood T cell repertoires in COVID-19. As for the study in general: T cells, B-cell-depleted T cells, or PBMCs provided the cDNA or gDNA that served as material.

Specimen: peripheral blood. The gene calls are TRBV28 and TRBJ2-7, with TRBD1 identical over 7 bases. This sequence originates from a man in his fifties or sixties with acute or convalescent COVID-19. The CDR3 DNA sequence: TGTGCCAGCAGTTTACGGCAGGGGGCCTACGAGCAGTACTTC. It codes for CASSLRQGAYEQYF.